Each of the 13 T cell receptor beta chains below was sequenced from the same sample in a study of shared clonotypes between healthy human individuals. Sequencing used immunoSEQ multiplex PCR; TCRdb keeps in-frame clones, though not all of them. Seen here are about 700,000 clones, around 72% observed once, and the top ten hold over 1.5%. Sequenced input: memory CD4+ T cells sorted from blood. Described subset: CD45RA-negative fraction. Source of these receptors: a woman in her twenties or thirties in good health.

The rearrangement uses TRBV7-7 and TRBJ2-3; D gene uncertain. The CDR3 is 13 amino acids. Trimming removed 7 bases from V and 1 base from J, with 9 bases in between. Germline V gene data show CDR1 as SSHAT and CDR2 as FNYEAQ (reference sequence). The CDR3 DNA sequence: TGTGCCAGCACACCCCCGGGCACAGATACGCAGTATTTT. Residues: CASTPPGTDTQYF.

As to this clone: The sample holds other DNA sequences that translate to the same CDR3. V usage is TRBV7-2 and J usage is TRBJ2-5; 10 bases fit TRBD2. CDR3 length equals 16 residues. Germline V gene sequence: CDR1 SGHTA, CDR2 FQGNSA. The V gene end was trimmed by 1 base and the J gene end by 5 bases; junction bases not matched to a gene: 7. DNA of the CDR3: TGTGCCAGCAGCTTAGGAGGCCTAGCGGGAGTGGAGACCCAGTACTTC. It codes for CASSLGGLAGVETQYF.

V gene TRBV20-1 combines with J gene TRBJ1-2, with D unclear. There are 11 residues in the CDR3. Germline lookup yields CDR1 DFQATT and CDR2 SNEGSKA (reference sequence). The V end was cut by 4 bases, the J end by 7 bases, with 10 bases between. The CDR3, as DNA: TGCAGTGCTAATGGGGTGGGTGGCTACACCTTC. This translates into CSANGVGGYTF.

The chain employs TRBV5-1 and TRBJ1-5; D is undetermined. There are 16 residues in the CDR3. Looked up from germline, CDR1 is SGHRS and CDR2 is YFSETQ. V was trimmed by 5 bases and J by 3 bases, leaving 18 bases between them. The CDR3: CASRRTSDGVNQPQHF. The CDR3 bases are TGCGCCAGCAGAAGAACATCGGACGGAGTCAATCAGCCCCAGCATTTT. Full variable domain (missing parts from reference TRBV5-1 and TRBJ1-5): KAGVTQTPRYLIKTRGQQVTLSCSPISGHRSVSWYQQTPGQGLQFLFEYFSETQRNKGNFPGRFSGRQFSNSRSEMNVSTLELGDSALYLCASRRTSDGVNQPQHFGDGTRLSIL.

V and J are TRBV15 and TRBJ2-6; the D gene is possibly TRBD1 (6 bases). V was clipped by 3 bases and J by 0 bases, with 12 bases between them. Germline CDR1 LNHNV, CDR2 YYDKDF (reference sequence). This CDR3 is built from 17 residues. CDR3 sequence (DNA): TGTGCCACCAGCAGGCCGACAGGAAGCTCTGGGGCCAACGTCCTGACTTTC. Encoded protein: CATSRPTGSSGANVLTF. The variable domain in full, completed from reference TRBV15 and TRBJ2-6, reads DAMVIQNPRYQVTQFGKPVTLSCSQTLNHNVMYWYQQKSSQAPKLLFHYYDKDFNNEADTPDNFQSRRPNTSFCFLDIRSPGLGDTAMYLCATSRPTGSSGANVLTFGAGSRLTVL.

This rearrangement joins TRBV7-2 to TRBJ2-2; 8 nucleotides line up with TRBD2. Germline CDR1 is SGHTA and CDR2 is FQGNSA. The CDR3 is 16 residues long. V was pared by 4 bases and J by 7 bases, with 11 bases of the junction left unmatched. The CDR3 bases are TGTGCCAGCAGCTCCGAGGCTAATAGCGGGGACGGGGAGCTGTTTTTT. Its translation is CASSSEANSGDGELFF. The full variable domain, completed using reference TRBV7-2 and TRBJ2-2, is GAGVSQSPSNKVTEKGKDVELRCDPISGHTALYWYRQSLGQGLEFLIYFQGNSAPDKSGLPSDRFSAERTGGSVSTLTIQRTQQEDSAVYLCASSSEANSGDGELFFGEGSRLTVL.

This chain uses TRBV20-1 with TRBJ2-1; D remains unclear. This CDR3 has 9 residues. The germline V gene encodes CDR1 DFQATT and CDR2 SNEGSKA (reference sequence). Trimming pared 3 bases from V and 7 bases from J, leaving 1 base between. In DNA, the CDR3 is TGCAGTGCTAGTAATGAGCAGTTCTTC. It yields the protein CSASNEQFF.

The chain joins TRBV19 to TRBJ1-2; maybe TRBD1 (6 bases). Germline V gene lookup returns CDR1 LNHDA and CDR2 SQIVND (reference sequence). The CDR3 runs to 13 residues. Between the trimmed V and J ends, which lost 5 bases and 8 bases, there was a span of 15 bases. Written as DNA, the CDR3 is TGTGCCAGTAGTCCACAGGGTGCTCAGGGCTACACCTTC. This translates into CASSPQGAQGYTF.

The V and J genes are TRBV15 and TRBJ1-3, with D hard to call. The CDR3 covers 15 residues. In germline, CDR1 is LNHNV, CDR2 YYDKDF (reference sequence). Trimming shortened V by 5 bases and J by 0 bases, and 11 bases separated the two germline ends. The CDR3 nucleotides are TGTGCCACCAGCGGGATGGGGATCTCTGGAAACACCATATATTTT. Translating it yields CATSGMGISGNTIYF. Variable domain in full (rest from reference TRBV15 and TRBJ1-3): DAMVIQNPRYQVTQFGKPVTLSCSQTLNHNVMYWYQQKSSQAPKLLFHYYDKDFNNEADTPDNFQSRRPNTSFCFLDIRSPGLGDTAMYLCATSGMGISGNTIYFGEGSWLTVV.

The CDR3 DNA reads TGTGCCAGCACCCAACAGGGGCAGGTTGAAAAACTGTTTTTT. This gives the protein CASTQQGQVEKLFF. This chain connects TRBV2 to TRBJ1-4; 7 positions match TRBD1. Germline V gives CDR1 SNHLY, CDR2 FYNNEI. V lost 7 bases and J lost 7; bases outside the gene matches: 9. The CDR3 is 14 residues long.

This clone came up once. Different DNA sequences within this sample yield the same CDR3. The rearrangement links TRBV5-1 to TRBJ2-3, with D perhaps matching TRBD2 (5 bases). V was pared by 4 bases and J by 1 base, with 10 bases between. This CDR3 region has 14 residues. Germline V gene sequence: CDR1 SGHRS, CDR2 YFSETQ. In nucleotides, the CDR3 is TGCGCCAGCAGCCTGTCCGGGGGCACAGATACGCAGTATTTT. Its protein is CASSLSGGTDTQYF.

The table lists this clone with a count of one. This chain uses TRBV7-9 with TRBJ1-4, with D perhaps matching TRBD1 (6 bases). Per the germline V gene, CDR1 is SEHNR and CDR2 is FQNEAQ (reference sequence). The CDR3 runs 16 residues. Trimming took off 4 bases at V and 4 bases at J, with 16 bases between the two ends. CDR3 sequence (DNA): TGTGCCAGCAGCTCCCGAGAACAGGGAAATAATGAAAAACTGTTTTTT. This encodes CASSSREQGNNEKLFF.

The V gene is TRBV6-1, the J gene TRBJ2-7; D call uncertain. This CDR3 has 14 amino acids. V was cut by 1 base and J by 7 bases, with 14 bases left in between. Germline-derived CDR1 and CDR2 are MNHNS and SASEGT. The CDR3 sequence: CASSEVGDHGEQYF. DNA of the CDR3: TGTGCCAGCAGTGAAGTGGGCGACCATGGAGAGCAGTACTTC.